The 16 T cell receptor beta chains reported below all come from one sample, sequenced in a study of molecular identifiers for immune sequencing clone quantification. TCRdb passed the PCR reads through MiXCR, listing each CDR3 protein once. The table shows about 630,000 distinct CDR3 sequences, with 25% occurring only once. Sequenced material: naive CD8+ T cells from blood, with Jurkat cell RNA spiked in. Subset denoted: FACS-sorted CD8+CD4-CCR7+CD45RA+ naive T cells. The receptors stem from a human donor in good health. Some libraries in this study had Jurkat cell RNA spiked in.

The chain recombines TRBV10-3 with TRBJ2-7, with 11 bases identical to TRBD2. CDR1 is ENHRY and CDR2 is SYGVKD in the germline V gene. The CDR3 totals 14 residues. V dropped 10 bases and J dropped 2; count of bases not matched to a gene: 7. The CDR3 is CATTGLAEAYEQYF. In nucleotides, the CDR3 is TGTGCCACTACGGGACTAGCGGAGGCCTACGAGCAGTACTTC.

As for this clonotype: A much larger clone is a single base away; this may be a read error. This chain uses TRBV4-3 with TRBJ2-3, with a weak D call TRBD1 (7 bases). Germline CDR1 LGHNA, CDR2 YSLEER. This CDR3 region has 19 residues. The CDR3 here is CASSQDSRQGFTSTYTQYF. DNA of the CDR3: TGCGCCAGCAGCCAAGATAGCCGACAGGGTTTCACTAGCACATATACGCAGTATTTT.

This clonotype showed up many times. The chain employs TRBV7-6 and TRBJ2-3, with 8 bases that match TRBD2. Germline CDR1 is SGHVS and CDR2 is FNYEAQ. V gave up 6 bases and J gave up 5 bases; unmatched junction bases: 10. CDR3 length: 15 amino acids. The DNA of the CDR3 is TGTGCCAGCAGGTTACTAGCGGACTCATTAGATACGCAGTATTTT. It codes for CASRLLADSLDTQYF. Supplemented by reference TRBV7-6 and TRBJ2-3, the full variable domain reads GAGVSQSPRYKVTKRGQDVALRCDPISGHVSLYWYRQALGQGPEFLTYFNYEAQQDKSGLPNDRFSAERPEGSISTLTIQRTEQRDSAMYRCASRLLADSLDTQYFGPGTRLTVL.

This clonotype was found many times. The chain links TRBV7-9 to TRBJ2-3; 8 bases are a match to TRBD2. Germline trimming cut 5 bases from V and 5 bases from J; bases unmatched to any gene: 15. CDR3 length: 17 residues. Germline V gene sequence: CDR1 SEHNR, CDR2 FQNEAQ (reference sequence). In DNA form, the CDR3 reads TGTGCCAGCAGCCCCCGACTATCCAGCGCGGGGGGAGATACGCAGTATTTT. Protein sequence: CASSPRLSSAGGDTQYF.

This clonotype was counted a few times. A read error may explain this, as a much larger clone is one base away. The CDR3 DNA sequence: TGCAGCGTTGAACCCGGGTTAATGAACACTGAAGCTTTCTTT. It codes for CSVEPGLMNTEAFF. The chain links TRBV29-1 to TRBJ1-1; D is undetermined. This CDR3 region has 14 residues. Trimming left V 2 bases short and J 0 bases short, with 10 bases between. Germline loops: CDR1 SQVTM, CDR2 ANQGSEA.

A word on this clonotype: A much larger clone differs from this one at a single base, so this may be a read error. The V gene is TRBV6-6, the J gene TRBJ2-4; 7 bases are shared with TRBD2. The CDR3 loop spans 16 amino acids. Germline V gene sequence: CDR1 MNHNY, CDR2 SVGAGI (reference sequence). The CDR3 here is CASSHSMAGVENIQYF. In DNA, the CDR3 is TGTGCCAGCAGTCACTCTATGGCGGGAGTGGAAAACATTCAGTACTTC.

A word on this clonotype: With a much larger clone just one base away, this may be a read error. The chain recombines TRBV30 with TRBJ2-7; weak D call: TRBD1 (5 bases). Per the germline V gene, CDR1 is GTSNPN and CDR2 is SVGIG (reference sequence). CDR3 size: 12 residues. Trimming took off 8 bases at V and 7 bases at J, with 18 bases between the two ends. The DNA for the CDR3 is TGTGCCCGGACAACCGCCCCCGGGGAGCAGTACTTC. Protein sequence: CARTTAPGEQYF.

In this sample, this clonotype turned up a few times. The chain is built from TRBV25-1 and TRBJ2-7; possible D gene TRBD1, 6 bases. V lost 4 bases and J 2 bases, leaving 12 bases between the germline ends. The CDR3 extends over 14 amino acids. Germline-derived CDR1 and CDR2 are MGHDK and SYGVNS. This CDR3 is CASSGGDIPYEQYF. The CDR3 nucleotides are TGTGCCAGCAGTGGAGGGGACATCCCCTACGAGCAGTACTTC.

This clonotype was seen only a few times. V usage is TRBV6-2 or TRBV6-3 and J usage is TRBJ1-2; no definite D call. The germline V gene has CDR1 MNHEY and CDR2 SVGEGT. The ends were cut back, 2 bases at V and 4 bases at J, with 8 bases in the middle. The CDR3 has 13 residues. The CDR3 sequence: CASSYRLSYGYTF. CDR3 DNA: TGTGCCAGCAGTTACCGACTGAGCTATGGCTACACCTTC.

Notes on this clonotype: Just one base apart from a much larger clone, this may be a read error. Here the CDR3 reads CASSSLATDTLYF. The CDR3 DNA reads as TGTGCCAGCAGTTCCCTAGCAACAGATACGCTGTATTTT. The chain couples TRBV6-6 to TRBJ2-3; TRBD2 might be the D (5 bases). The CDR3 runs 13 residues. Germline CDR1 is MNHNY and CDR2 is SVGAGI (reference sequence).

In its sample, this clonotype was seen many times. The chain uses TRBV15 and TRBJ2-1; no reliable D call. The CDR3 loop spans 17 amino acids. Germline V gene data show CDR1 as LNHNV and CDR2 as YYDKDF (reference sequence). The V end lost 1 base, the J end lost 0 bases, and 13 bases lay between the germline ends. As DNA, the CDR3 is TGTGCCACCAGCAGAGGTCTAACGGCTAGCTCCTACAATGAGCAGTTCTTC. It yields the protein CATSRGLTASSYNEQFF.

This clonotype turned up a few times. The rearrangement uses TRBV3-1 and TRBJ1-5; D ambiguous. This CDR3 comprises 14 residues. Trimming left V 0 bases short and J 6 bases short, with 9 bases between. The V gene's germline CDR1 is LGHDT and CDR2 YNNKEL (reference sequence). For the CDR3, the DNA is TGTGCCAGCAGCCAAGAAGGGTTAGGTCAGCCCCAGCATTTT. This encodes CASSQEGLGQPQHF. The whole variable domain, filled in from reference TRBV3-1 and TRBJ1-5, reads DTAVSQTPKYLVTQMGNDKSIKCEQNLGHDTMYWYKQDSKKFLKIMFSYNNKELIINETVPNRFSPKSPDKAHLNLHINSLELGDSAVYFCASSQEGLGQPQHFGDGTRLSIL.

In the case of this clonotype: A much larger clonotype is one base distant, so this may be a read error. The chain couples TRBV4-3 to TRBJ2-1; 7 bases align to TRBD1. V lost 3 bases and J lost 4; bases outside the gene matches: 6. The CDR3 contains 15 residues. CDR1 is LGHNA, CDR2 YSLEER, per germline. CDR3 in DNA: TGCGCCAGCAGCCATGACAGGGTCGGGTACAATGAGCAGTTCTTC. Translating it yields CASSHDRVGYNEQFF.

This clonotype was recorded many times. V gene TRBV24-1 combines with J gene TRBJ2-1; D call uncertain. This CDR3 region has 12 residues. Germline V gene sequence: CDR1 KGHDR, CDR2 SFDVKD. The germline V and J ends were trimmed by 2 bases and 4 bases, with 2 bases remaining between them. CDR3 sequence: CATSDSYNEQFF. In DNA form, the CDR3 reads TGTGCCACCAGTGATTCTTACAATGAGCAGTTCTTC.

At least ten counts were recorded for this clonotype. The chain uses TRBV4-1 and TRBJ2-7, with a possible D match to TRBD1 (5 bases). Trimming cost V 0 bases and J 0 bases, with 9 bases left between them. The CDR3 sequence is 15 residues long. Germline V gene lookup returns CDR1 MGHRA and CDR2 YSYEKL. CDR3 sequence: CASSQDPGYSYEQYF. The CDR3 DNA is TGCGCCAGCAGCCAAGACCCAGGGTACTCCTACGAGCAGTACTTC.

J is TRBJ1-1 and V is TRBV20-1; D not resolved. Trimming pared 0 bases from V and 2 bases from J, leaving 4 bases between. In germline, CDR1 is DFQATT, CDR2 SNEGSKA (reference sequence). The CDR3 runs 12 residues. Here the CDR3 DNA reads TGCAGTGCTAGAGATTATAACACTGAAGCTTTCTTT. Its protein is CSARDYNTEAFF.